This T cell receptor (beta chain) was sequenced during a study of technical replicates of blood from a handful of donors. Measured with immunoSEQ multiplex PCR; TCRdb has only the in-frame clones, and not every one. Of approximately 87,000 clones in the sample, 91% were seen once. From germline, CDR1 is MGHRA and CDR2 YSYEKL. Trimming cost V 1 base and J 5 bases, with 12 bases left between them. This CDR3 comprises 15 residues. The material sequenced was T cells isolated from PBMCs. J is TRBJ2-1 and V is TRBV4-1, with D possibly matching TRBD2 (6 bases). This TCR came from a human donor in good health. Some clones in this sample may be carry-over from other donors' samples. The CDR3 reads CASSQVRDLHNEQFF. The CDR3 DNA reads TGCGCCAGCAGCCAAGTTCGGGACTTACACAATGAGCAGTTCTTC.